Listed below are T cell receptor beta chains from one sample, sequenced in a study of blood T cell repertoires in COVID-19. The repertoire was sequenced with immunoSEQ multiplex PCR; TCRdb's copy has only in-frame clones and lacks some. The sample includes roughly 260,000 clones, around 92% of them seen just once. Sequenced: peripheral blood. These receptors all stem from a person under 35 with COVID-19, enrolled during active disease. CDR3s include the opening cysteine and the closing phenylalanine or tryptophan. The order of the fields is D gene, clone size, V gene, J gene, CDR3 protein, CDR3 DNA. D genes are given only for firm matches. Clone size appears in some rows only: once, few, many, or a class for an expanded clone.

TRBD2	once	TRBV5-1	TRBJ2-1	CASSLGTSGRNNEQFF	TGCGCCAGCAGCTTGGGGACTAGCGGGAGAAACAATGAGCAGTTCTTC
TRBD2	.	TRBV6-6	TRBJ2-7	CASSPPSPTSGSSYEQYF	TGTGCCAGCAGTCCTCCCTCCCCGACTAGCGGGAGCTCCTACGAGCAGTACTTC
.	.	TRBV7-9	TRBJ2-7	CASSLVGKGYEQYF	TGTGCCAGCAGCTTGGTGGGGAAGGGGTACGAGCAGTACTTC
TRBD1	.	TRBV6-5	TRBJ2-7	CASSGTTGGIGEQYF	TGTGCCAGCAGCGGGACCACAGGGGGCATAGGTGAGCAGTACTTC
TRBD2	.	TRBV7-2	TRBJ2-5	CASSRFLAGSQETQYF	TGTGCCAGCAGCCGTTTCCTAGCGGGGAGCCAAGAGACCCAGTACTTC
.	.	TRBV27	TRBJ2-7	CASSLSENYEQYF	TGTGCCAGCAGTTTGTCGGAGAACTACGAGCAGTACTTC
.	.	TRBV13	TRBJ1-1	CASSQSTAGTEAFF	TGTGCCAGCAGTCAATCTACCGCGGGCACTGAAGCTTTCTTT
.	.	TRBV29-1	TRBJ1-2	CSVMDSTYGYTF	TGCAGCGTGATGGACAGCACCTATGGCTACACCTTC
.	.	TRBV2	TRBJ2-1	CASEFRANEQFF	TGTGCCAGCGAGTTCAGGGCCAATGAGCAGTTCTTC
TRBD1	.	TRBV6-5	TRBJ1-1	CASSPQQGAYTEAFF	TGTGCCAGCAGTCCGCAACAGGGGGCATACACTGAAGCTTTCTTT
TRBD2	.	TRBV5-8	TRBJ2-1	CASSLDGGVSYNEQFF	TGTGCCAGCAGCTTGGACGGGGGGGTATCCTACAATGAGCAGTTCTTC
.	.	TRBV3-1/TRBV3-2	TRBJ1-3	CASSLVEENTIYF	TGTGCCAGCAGCCTAGTGGAGGAAAACACCATATATTTT
.	.	TRBV15	TRBJ2-2	CATSFGTFDYSNTGELFF	TGTGCCACCAGCTTCGGGACATTTGACTATTCGAACACCGGGGAGCTGTTTTTT
.	.	TRBV19	TRBJ1-5	CASSIGGSNQPQHF	TGTGCCAGTAGTATAGGGGGCAGCAATCAGCCCCAGCATTTT
.	.	TRBV9	TRBJ1-3	CASSVDKHTIYF	TGTGCCAGCAGCGTAGATAAGCACACCATATATTTT
TRBD2	.	TRBV30	TRBJ2-7	CAWSVTSGSPEQYF	TGTGCCTGGAGTGTTACTAGCGGGAGTCCCGAGCAGTACTTC
TRBD2	.	TRBV2	TRBJ2-7	CASSETSGITYEQYF	TGTGCCAGCAGTGAGACTAGCGGGATAACCTACGAGCAGTACTTC
TRBD2	.	TRBV29-1	TRBJ2-1	CSAHVTSGRSNEQFF	TGCAGCGCCCATGTCACTAGCGGGAGATCTAATGAGCAGTTCTTC
.	once	TRBV5-6	TRBJ2-2	CASSLIRAGPTGELFF	TGTGCCAGCAGCTTGATCAGGGCAGGGCCAACCGGGGAGCTGTTTTTT
.	.	TRBV19	TRBJ2-2	CASSGGLITGELFF	TGTGCCAGTAGTGGCGGTCTGATCACCGGGGAGCTGTTTTTT
.	.	TRBV7-2	TRBJ2-3	CASSLFAGKTDTQYF	TGTGCCAGCAGCTTATTTGCGGGAAAAACAGATACACAGTATTTT
TRBD1	.	TRBV3-1/TRBV3-2	TRBJ1-6	CASSPRQGSSPLHF	TGTGCCAGCAGCCCCCGACAGGGCTCTTCACCCCTCCACTTT
TRBD2	.	TRBV19	TRBJ2-3	CASSLGLAGATDTQYF	TGTGCCAGTAGCTTAGGGCTAGCGGGAGCCACAGATACGCAGTATTTT
TRBD1	.	TRBV24-1	TRBJ2-7	CATSDFNSGTGSYEQYF	TGTGCCACCAGTGATTTCAATTCCGGGACAGGGTCCTACGAGCAGTACTTC
TRBD2	.	TRBV5-1	TRBJ2-1	CASSPGLADEQFF	TGCGCCAGCAGCCCGGGACTAGCCGATGAGCAGTTCTTC
TRBD2	.	TRBV19	TRBJ2-7	CASSIRAGVSYEQYF	TGTGCCAGTAGTATTAGAGCGGGAGTCTCCTACGAGCAGTACTTC
.	.	TRBV29-1	TRBJ2-5	CSVDPQGQETQYF	TGCAGCGTTGATCCTCAGGGGCAAGAGACCCAGTACTTC
TRBD1	.	TRBV28	TRBJ2-7	CASSPGGEQYF	TGTGCCAGCAGCCCAGGGGGAGAGCAGTACTTC
.	.	TRBV4-1	TRBJ1-4	CASSQAYSGLKMEKLFF	TGCGCCAGCAGCCAAGCCTATTCGGGACTAAAAATGGAAAAACTGTTTTTT
.	.	TRBV5-1	TRBJ2-1	CASTPDASSSYNEQFF	TGCGCCAGCACCCCTGATGCTTCGAGCTCCTACAATGAGCAGTTCTTC
.	.	TRBV29-1	TRBJ2-2	CSVVGGTGELFF	TGCAGCGTTGTCGGGGGCACCGGGGAGCTGTTTTTT
.	.	TRBV2	TRBJ2-2	CASSVVAGELFF	TGTGCCAGCAGTGTAGTAGCCGGGGAGCTGTTTTTT
.	.	TRBV6-2/TRBV6-3	TRBJ1-2	CASSATDRGIYGYTF	TGTGCCAGCAGTGCGACGGACAGAGGAATCTATGGCTACACCTTC
.	.	TRBV12-2	TRBJ2-2	CASRLGKGGLAGGRKTGELFF	TGTGCAAGTCGCTTAGGGAAGGGAGGACTAGCGGGAGGGCGTAAGACCGGGGAGCTGTTTTTT
TRBD2	.	TRBV7-9	TRBJ2-7	CASSLFPGGGPEQYF	TGTGCCAGCAGCTTATTCCCGGGGGGAGGGCCCGAGCAGTACTTC
TRBD2	.	TRBV4-1	TRBJ2-7	CASSKRLAGEGGSYEQYF	TGCGCCAGCAGCAAAAGACTAGCGGGAGAGGGAGGATCCTACGAGCAGTACTTC
.	.	TRBV24-1	TRBJ2-7	CATSDLAGEKQYF	TGTGCCACCAGTGATTTAGCAGGGGAGAAGCAGTACTTC
TRBD2	.	TRBV3-1/TRBV3-2	TRBJ2-2	CASSQEKREMLAGELFF	TGTGCCAGCAGCCAAGAAAAGCGGGAGATGTTAGCCGGGGAGCTGTTTTTT
TRBD2	.	TRBV7-9	TRBJ2-2	CASSLRASGTGELFF	TGTGCCAGCAGCTTGAGGGCTAGCGGTACCGGGGAGCTGTTTTTT
TRBD1	.	TRBV28	TRBJ1-5	CASSLSGGQGFQPQHF	TGTGCCAGCAGTTTATCCGGGGGACAGGGTTTCCAGCCCCAGCATTTT
TRBD2	once	TRBV7-3	TRBJ2-5	CASSLTGTSGETQYF	TGTGCCAGCAGCTTAACCGGGACTAGCGGAGAGACCCAGTACTTC
TRBD1	once	TRBV5-1	TRBJ1-2	CASSPGQGHGYTF	TGCGCCAGCAGCCCGGGACAGGGTCACGGCTACACCTTC
TRBD2	.	TRBV6-1	TRBJ2-1	CASSEGTSYNNEQFF	TGTGCCAGCAGTGAAGGGACTAGCTATAACAATGAGCAGTTCTTC
.	once	TRBV7-2	TRBJ1-2	CASSHQARDYNYGYTF	TGTGCCAGCAGCCACCAGGCACGGGACTATAACTATGGCTACACCTTC
.	.	TRBV5-1	TRBJ1-2	CATRSPQLKDGYTF	TGCGCGACCAGATCCCCACAGTTAAAGGATGGCTACACCTTC
.	.	TRBV5-5	TRBJ2-2	CASSFGTGELFF	TGTGCCAGCAGCTTCGGCACCGGGGAGCTGTTTTTT
TRBD1	.	TRBV19	TRBJ1-3	CATDRDPSASGNTIYF	TGTGCCACCGACAGGGATCCCTCGGCCTCTGGAAACACCATATATTTT
.	.	TRBV7-9	TRBJ2-2	CASSPPVGAGDTGELFF	TGTGCCAGCAGCCCCCCGGTGGGAGCTGGGGATACCGGGGAGCTGTTTTTT
TRBD1	few	TRBV24-1	TRBJ2-2	CATRGTGGIGELFF	TGTGCCACCCGGGGGACAGGGGGAATCGGGGAGCTGTTTTTT
.	.	TRBV7-9	TRBJ1-2	CASSLSDYGYTF	TGTGCCAGCAGCTTAAGCGACTATGGCTACACCTTC
.	.	TRBV4-2	TRBJ2-5	CASSQGETRTETQYF	TGTGCCAGCAGCCAAGGGGAGACCCGAACCGAGACCCAGTACTTC
TRBD2	.	TRBV11-3	TRBJ2-3	CASSLGGSAGDTQYF	TGTGCCAGCAGCCTTGGCGGGAGTGCAGGAGATACGCAGTATTTT
TRBD1	.	TRBV5-6	TRBJ1-3	CASSFGLGQGGENTIYF	TGTGCCAGCAGCTTTGGGTTGGGACAGGGTGGAGAAAACACCATATATTTT